The sequence of this T cell receptor beta chain was determined in a study of blood T cell repertoires in COVID-19. Study overall: Sources were T cells, B-cell-depleted T cells, or PBMCs; the material itself was cDNA or gDNA.

J gave up 5 bases and V 3 bases, and 7 bases lay outside the gene matches. CDR3 length: 16 residues. The germline gives CDR1 SGHTA, CDR2 FQGNSA. The protocol was immunoSEQ multiplex PCR, while the TCRdb copy is restricted to in-frame clones and leaves out a portion. The sample yields a few hundred thousand clones, 75% to 90% seen once. V usage is TRBV7-2 and J usage is TRBJ1-1; 12 bases agree with TRBD1. The sequence derives from a woman between 65 and 79 years old with COVID-19, enrolled during active disease. Sequenced: peripheral blood. The CDR3 loop reads CASSLGQGAGWTEAFF. The CDR3 DNA reads TGTGCCAGCAGCTTGGGACAGGGGGCGGGTTGGACTGAAGCTTTCTTT.